A selection of T cell receptor beta chains follows, all from one sample in a study of identical twins. From the 5' RACE reads, TCRdb called clonotypes with MiXCR, one entry per CDR3 protein. This sample has about 240,000 distinct CDR3 sequences, with 8% to 11% found just once. Sequencing was done on a sample of memory T cells sorted from blood. Receptors were obtained from a man aged 50 or older in good health. CDR3s include the opening cysteine and the closing phenylalanine or tryptophan. D genes are given only for firm matches. A row's size may be missing; if present it is once, few, many or a size class.

v_gene	d_gene	j_gene	abundance	CDR3aa	CDR3nt
TRBV7-9	-	TRBJ1-6	few	CASSQGNYNSPLHF	TGTGCCAGCAGCCAAGGGAACTATAATTCACCCCTCCACTTT
TRBV3-1	-	TRBJ2-2	many	CASRSALTSRPSGELFF	TGTGCCAGCAGAAGCGCCCTGACTAGTCGTCCGTCCGGGGAGCTGTTTTTT
TRBV9	-	TRBJ1-1	-	CASSVRFNTEAFF	TGTGCCAGCAGCGTACGGTTCAACACTGAAGCTTTCTTT
TRBV20-1	TRBD1	TRBJ2-5	-	CSARAIDRGLETQYF	TGCAGTGCTAGAGCCATCGACAGGGGGTTGGAGACCCAGTACTTC
TRBV20-1	TRBD1	TRBJ1-1	-	CSAREGTVNTEAFF	TGCAGTGCTAGAGAAGGGACAGTTAACACTGAAGCTTTCTTT
TRBV23-1	-	TRBJ2-1	-	CASSQSRWTVTNEQFF	TGCGCCAGCAGTCAATCGAGATGGACAGTTACCAATGAGCAGTTCTTC
TRBV20-1	TRBD1	TRBJ1-5	many	CSAGQGAAQPQHF	TGCAGTGCGGGTCAGGGGGCGGCTCAGCCCCAGCATTTT
TRBV20-1	-	TRBJ2-5	many	CSARDLGGLETQYF	TGCAGTGCTAGAGATCTTGGAGGGTTGGAGACCCAGTACTTC
TRBV5-1	TRBD1	TRBJ2-7	-	CASSQSGTGAPRAYEQYF	TGCGCCAGCAGCCAATCCGGGACAGGGGCGCCAAGGGCGTACGAGCAGTACTTC
TRBV11-2	-	TRBJ2-7	-	CASSLGVELYEQYF	TGTGCCAGCAGCTTAGGGGTGGAACTCTACGAGCAGTACTTC
TRBV4-2	-	TRBJ2-1	-	CASSQEAYYEQFF	TGTGCCAGCAGCCAAGAGGCTTATTATGAGCAGTTCTTC
TRBV20-1	-	TRBJ2-5	many	CSAPQGWGETQYF	TGCAGTGCCCCCCAGGGGTGGGGGGAGACCCAGTACTTC